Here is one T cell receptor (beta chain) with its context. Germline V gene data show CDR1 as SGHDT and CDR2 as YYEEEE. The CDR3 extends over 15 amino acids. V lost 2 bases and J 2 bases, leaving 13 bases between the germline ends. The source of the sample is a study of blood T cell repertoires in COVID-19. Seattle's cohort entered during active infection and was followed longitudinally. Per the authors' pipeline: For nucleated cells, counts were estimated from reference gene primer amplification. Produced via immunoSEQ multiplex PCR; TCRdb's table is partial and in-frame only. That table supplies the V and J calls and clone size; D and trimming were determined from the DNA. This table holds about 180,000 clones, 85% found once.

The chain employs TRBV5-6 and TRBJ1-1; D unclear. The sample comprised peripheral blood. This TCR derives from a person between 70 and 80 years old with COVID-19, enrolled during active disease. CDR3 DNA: TGTGCCAGCAGCTTAATGAGGTCCCCCAACACTGAAGCTTTCTTT. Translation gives CASSLMRSPNTEAFF.